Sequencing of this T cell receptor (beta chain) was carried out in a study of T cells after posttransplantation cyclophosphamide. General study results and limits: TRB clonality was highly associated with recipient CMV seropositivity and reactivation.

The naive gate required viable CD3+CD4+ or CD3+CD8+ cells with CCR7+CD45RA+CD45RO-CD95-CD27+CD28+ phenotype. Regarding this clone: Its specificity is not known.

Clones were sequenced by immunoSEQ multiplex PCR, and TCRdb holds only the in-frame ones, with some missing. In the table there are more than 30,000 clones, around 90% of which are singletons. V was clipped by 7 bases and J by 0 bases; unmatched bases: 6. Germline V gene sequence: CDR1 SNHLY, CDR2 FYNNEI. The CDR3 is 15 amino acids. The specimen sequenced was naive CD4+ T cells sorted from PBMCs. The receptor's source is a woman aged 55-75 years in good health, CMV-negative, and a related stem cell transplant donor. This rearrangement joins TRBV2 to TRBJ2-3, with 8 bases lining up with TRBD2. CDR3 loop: CASTEAGASTDTQYF. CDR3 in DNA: TGTGCCAGCACAGAAGCGGGAGCTAGCACAGATACGCAGTATTTT.